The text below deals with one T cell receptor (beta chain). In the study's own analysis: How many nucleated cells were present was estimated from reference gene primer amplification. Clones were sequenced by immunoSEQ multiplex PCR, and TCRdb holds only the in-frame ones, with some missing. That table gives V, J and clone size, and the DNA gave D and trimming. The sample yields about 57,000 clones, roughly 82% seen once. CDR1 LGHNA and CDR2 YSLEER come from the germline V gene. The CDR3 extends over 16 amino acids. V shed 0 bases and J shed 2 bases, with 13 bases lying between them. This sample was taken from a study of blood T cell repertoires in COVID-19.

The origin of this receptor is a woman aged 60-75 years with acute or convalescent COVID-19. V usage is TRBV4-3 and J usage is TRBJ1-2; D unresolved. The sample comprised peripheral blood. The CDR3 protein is CASSQDWGGVNYGYTF. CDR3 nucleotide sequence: TGCGCCAGCAGCCAAGACTGGGGAGGAGTAAACTATGGCTACACCTTC.